These 32 T cell receptor beta chains were all obtained from the same sample, sequenced in a study of CXCR3-negative and CXCR3-positive naive CD8 T cells. The libraries of TRB cDNA were constructed through 5' RACE using UMI labels. For each CDR3 protein, TCRdb gives one entry from its re-call of the 5' RACE reads, without DNA. This listing includes some 130,000 distinct CDR3 sequences. Sequencing input: naive CXCR3- CD8+ T cells from blood. Regarding subset: CD45RO-CCR7+CD27+CD95- naive CD8+ T cells lacking CXCR3 (TNR3-). The receptors shown here come from a human donor in good health. Some clones in this sample may be carry-over from other donors' samples.

V and J are TRBV4-2 and TRBJ1-2; TCRdb reports TRBD1, a call that lacks DNA to check it against. CDR3 length equals 14 residues. Germline V gene lookup returns CDR1 LGHNA and CDR2 YNFKEQ. CDR3 sequence reads: CASSHGGAAYGYTF.

This sequence joins TRBV7-9 and TRBJ1-5; TCRdb proposes TRBD1, but this gene call is untestable without DNA. This CDR3 region has 16 residues. The germline gives CDR1 SEHNR, CDR2 FQNEAQ (reference sequence). CDR3 sequence: CASSLEGQYSNQPQHF. The full variable domain, in which reference TRBV7-9 and TRBJ1-5 provide the parts outside the CDR3, is DTGVSQNPRHKITKRGQNVTFRCDPISEHNRLYWYRQTLGQGPEFLTYFQNEAQLEKSRLLSDRFSAERPKGSFSTLEIQRTEQGDSAMYLCASSLEGQYSNQPQHFGDGTRLSIL.

The rearrangement uses TRBV23-1 and TRBJ2-7. TRBV23-1 is placed among ORFs of uncertain function. CDR3 size: 13 residues. The CDR3 is CASSRDTPYEQYF.

The chain has TRBV7-2 and TRBJ2-3; TCRdb designates TRBD2, a call that cannot be tested without DNA. The CDR3 covers 17 residues. The germline V gene has CDR1 SGHTA and CDR2 FQGNSA. The chain's CDR3 is CASSQRGTSGITDTQYF.

J is TRBJ1-2 and V is TRBV29-1; there is no DNA to check the TCRdb D call of TRBD1. Germline values: CDR1 SQVTM, CDR2 ANQGSEA. There are 13 residues in the CDR3. This chain's CDR3 is CSVALDSLYGYTF.

The chain employs TRBV5-1 and TRBJ2-5; TCRdb's D gene call, TRBD1, goes unchecked for lack of DNA. The CDR3 is made up of 15 amino acids. The V gene's germline CDR1 is SGHRS and CDR2 YFSETQ. The chain's CDR3 is CASSLEGAGIETQYF.

The V and J genes are TRBV28 and TRBJ1-5; TCRdb returns TRBD1, unconfirmable since there is no DNA. Germline CDR1 is MDHEN and CDR2 is SYDVKM. The CDR3 extends over 18 amino acids. This chain's CDR3 is CASSSRDRGPIANQPQHF.

The chain couples TRBV2 to TRBJ1-1. Germline values: CDR1 SNHLY, CDR2 FYNNEI. The CDR3 extends over 15 amino acids. The CDR3: CASSDTAGRNTEAFF.

The CDR3 loop is CSARNQRRDYEQYF. This chain links TRBV20-1 with TRBJ2-7. The CDR3 runs 14 residues. Looked up from germline, CDR1 is DFQATT and CDR2 is SNEGSKA (reference sequence).

This chain links TRBV9 with TRBJ1-1. In germline, CDR1 is SGDLS, CDR2 YYNGEE. The CDR3 covers 14 residues. The CDR3 here is CASSGRTDYTEAFF.

V gene TRBV4-2 combines with J gene TRBJ2-4; the TRBD2 assignment by TCRdb is unverifiable without DNA. The CDR3 covers 16 residues. CDR1 and CDR2 from the germline V gene are LGHNA and YNFKEQ. The CDR3 reads CASSPTSGGGYDIQYF.

This chain connects TRBV15 to TRBJ2-7. CDR1 is LNHNV and CDR2 is YYDKDF in the germline V gene (reference sequence). This CDR3 contains 14 residues. CDR3 sequence reads: CATSNGGSSYEQYF.

The rearrangement links TRBV12-3 or TRBV12-4 to TRBJ2-6; the D call of TRBD1 rests on TCRdb alone, since no DNA is present to check it. The CDR3 runs 14 residues. The CDR3 here is CASSPPAGANVLTF.

V usage is TRBV7-6 and J usage is TRBJ2-1. Germline lookup yields CDR1 SGHVS and CDR2 FNYEAQ. The CDR3 is made up of 11 amino acids. This CDR3 reads CASSLSNEQFF.

The V and J genes are TRBV28 and TRBJ2-2; TCRdb gives TRBD1 as the D gene, but with no DNA this cannot be confirmed. Germline V gene lookup returns CDR1 MDHEN and CDR2 SYDVKM. The CDR3 has 15 residues. The CDR3 spells CASSLPDRAGGELFF.

J is TRBJ2-7 and V is TRBV12-3 or TRBV12-4; TCRdb selects TRBD2, and the lack of DNA leaves this call unchecked. This CDR3 is 17 amino acids long. CDR3 sequence reads: CASSRHPRLEGWYEQYF.

This chain uses TRBV12-3 or TRBV12-4 with TRBJ2-5; the TCRdb D gene call, TRBD1, has no DNA to confirm it. This CDR3 has 13 amino acids. CDR3 sequence reads: CASRSDRAETQYF.

V gene TRBV4-2 combines with J gene TRBJ1-2; the D gene TCRdb calls, TRBD1, cannot be checked with no DNA. The CDR3 has 15 residues. Germline values: CDR1 LGHNA, CDR2 YNFKEQ. The CDR3: CASSQDGTGTYGYTF.

The genes are TRBV11-2 and TRBJ2-3; TCRdb's assignment of TRBD2 cannot be checked, as there is no DNA. Germline loops: CDR1 SGHAT, CDR2 FQNNGV. This CDR3 has 16 residues. The CDR3 reads CASREGWGVSTDTQYF.

CDR3 sequence reads: CASSPSIGGGHEQYF. This chain connects TRBV12-3 or TRBV12-4 to TRBJ2-7; with no DNA, the TCRdb D assignment of TRBD1 cannot be verified. This CDR3 spans 15 amino acids.

The chain uses TRBV5-1 and TRBJ2-1. The V gene's germline CDR1 is SGHRS and CDR2 YFSETQ. The CDR3 is 13 residues long. The chain's CDR3 is CASSLDWSNEQFF.

The V and J genes are TRBV29-1 and TRBJ2-7. CDR3 length equals 14 residues. Germline loops: CDR1 SQVTM, CDR2 ANQGSEA. CDR3 loop: CSVEVGETSYEQYF.

V is TRBV5-5 and J is TRBJ1-1; TCRdb gives TRBD1 as the D gene, but with no DNA this cannot be confirmed. Germline V CDR1 and CDR2: SGHKS, YYEKEE (reference sequence). The length of the CDR3 is 15 residues. CDR3 in amino acids: CASSSPTGVNTEAFF.

The chain couples TRBV6-6 to TRBJ2-5; checking the TCRdb D call of TRBD1 is not possible without DNA. Germline V gives CDR1 MNHNY, CDR2 SVGAGI (reference sequence). CDR3 length equals 19 residues. Here the CDR3 reads CASTLVKVPTVDNGETQYF.

The V call is TRBV7-3, the J call TRBJ2-5; the TCRdb call, TRBD2, lacks DNA for checking. Germline V gene sequence: CDR1 SGHTA, CDR2 FQGTGA. The CDR3 sequence is 17 residues long. The CDR3: CASSLKPGLANSETQYF.

The chain couples TRBV19 to TRBJ2-7; TCRdb returns TRBD1, unconfirmable since there is no DNA. Germline CDR1 reads LNHDA; CDR2 reads SQIVND (reference sequence). The CDR3 consists of 14 residues. The CDR3 reads CASSISGVAYEQYF. Full variable domain (outside the CDR3, taken from reference TRBV19 and TRBJ2-7): DGGITQSPKYLFRKEGQNVTLSCEQNLNHDAMYWYRQDPGQGLRLIYYSQIVNDFQKGDIAEGYSVSREKKESFPLTVTSAQKNPTAFYLCASSISGVAYEQYFGPGTRLTVT.

The gene calls are TRBV7-9 and TRBJ2-7; the TCRdb D gene call, TRBD1, has no DNA to confirm it. CDR3 size: 15 residues. The germline gives CDR1 SEHNR, CDR2 FQNEAQ (reference sequence). The CDR3 region is CASSSSARQSYEQYF. Full variable domain (outside the CDR3, taken from reference TRBV7-9 and TRBJ2-7): DTGVSQNPRHKITKRGQNVTFRCDPISEHNRLYWYRQTLGQGPEFLTYFQNEAQLEKSRLLSDRFSAERPKGSFSTLEIQRTEQGDSAMYLCASSSSARQSYEQYFGPGTRLTVT.

The chain employs TRBV6-5 and TRBJ2-1; TCRdb returns TRBD1, unconfirmable since there is no DNA. Per germline, CDR1 MNHEY and CDR2 SVGAGI. This CDR3 comprises 19 residues. This chain's CDR3 is CASSYALDVGGGLGNEQFF.

The chain recombines TRBV5-1 with TRBJ2-7; the TRBD2 assignment by TCRdb is unverifiable without DNA. CDR3 length equals 15 residues. Per germline, CDR1 SGHRS and CDR2 YFSETQ. The CDR3 here is CASSLTSASSYEQYF.

The chain is built from TRBV29-1 and TRBJ2-6; TCRdb proposes TRBD2, but this gene call is untestable without DNA. The CDR3 sequence is 18 residues long. The germline CDR1 and CDR2 sequences are SQVTM and ANQGSEA. This chain's CDR3 is CSVEVASANPSGANVLTF.

The V gene is TRBV6-1, the J gene TRBJ2-1. This CDR3 contains 16 residues. Germline V gene lookup returns CDR1 MNHNS and CDR2 SASEGT. This CDR3 reads CASSEGVAGAYNEQFF.

The chain has TRBV28 and TRBJ2-7; TCRdb lists TRBD1, though no DNA is available to test this call. Germline assignment: CDR1 MDHEN and CDR2 SYDVKM. CDR3 size: 17 residues. CDR3: CASSWLTPGQGFHEQYF.